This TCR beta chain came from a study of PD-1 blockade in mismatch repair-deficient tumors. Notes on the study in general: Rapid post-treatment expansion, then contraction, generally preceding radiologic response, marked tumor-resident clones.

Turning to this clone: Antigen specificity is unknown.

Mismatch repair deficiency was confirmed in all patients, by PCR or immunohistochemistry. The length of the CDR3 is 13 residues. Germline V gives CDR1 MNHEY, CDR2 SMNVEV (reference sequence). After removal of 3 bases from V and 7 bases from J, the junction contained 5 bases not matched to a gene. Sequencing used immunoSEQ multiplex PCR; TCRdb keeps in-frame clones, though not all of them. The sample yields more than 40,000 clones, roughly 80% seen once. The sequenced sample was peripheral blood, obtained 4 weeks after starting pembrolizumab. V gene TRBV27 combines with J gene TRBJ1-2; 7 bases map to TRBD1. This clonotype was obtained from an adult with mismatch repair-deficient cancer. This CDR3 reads CASSFGTASGYTF. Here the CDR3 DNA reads TGTGCCAGCAGTTTCGGGACAGCATCTGGCTACACCTTC.